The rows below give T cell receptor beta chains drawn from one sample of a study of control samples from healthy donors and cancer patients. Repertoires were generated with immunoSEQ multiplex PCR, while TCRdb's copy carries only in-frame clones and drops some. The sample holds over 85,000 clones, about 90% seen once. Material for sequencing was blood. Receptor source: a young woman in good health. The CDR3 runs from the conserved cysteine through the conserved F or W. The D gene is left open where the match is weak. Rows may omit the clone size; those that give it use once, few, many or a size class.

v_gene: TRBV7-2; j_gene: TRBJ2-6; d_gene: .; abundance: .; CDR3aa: CASSPAGRGLGANVLTF; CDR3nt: TGTGCCAGCAGCCCAGCGGGCAGGGGCCTTGGGGCCAACGTCCTGACTTTC
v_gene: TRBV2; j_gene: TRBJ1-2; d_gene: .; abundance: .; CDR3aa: CASSDGYTF; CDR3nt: TGTGCCAGCAGTGATGGCTACACCTTC
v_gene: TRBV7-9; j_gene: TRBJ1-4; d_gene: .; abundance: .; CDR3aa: CASSRTDPEKLFF; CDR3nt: TGTGCCAGCAGCCGGACAGACCCTGAAAAACTGTTTTTT
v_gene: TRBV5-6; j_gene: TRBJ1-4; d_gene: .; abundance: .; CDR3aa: CASSPSPRHEKLFF; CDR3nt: TGTGCCAGCAGCCCCTCCCCCAGGCACGAAAAACTGTTTTTT
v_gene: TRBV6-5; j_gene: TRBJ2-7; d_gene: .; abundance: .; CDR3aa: CASSRNYEQYF; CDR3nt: TGTGCCAGCAGTCGGAACTACGAGCAGTACTTC
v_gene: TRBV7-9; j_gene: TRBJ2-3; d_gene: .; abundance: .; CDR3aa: CASSSGTFEAQYF; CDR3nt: TGTGCCAGCAGCTCCGGGACCTTTGAGGCGCAGTATTTT
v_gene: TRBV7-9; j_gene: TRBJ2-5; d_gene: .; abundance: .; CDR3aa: CASSRTSSPGVGETQYF; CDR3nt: TGTGCCAGCAGCCGAACTAGTTCGCCCGGGGTGGGAGAGACCCAGTACTTC
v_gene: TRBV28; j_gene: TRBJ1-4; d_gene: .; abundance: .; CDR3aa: CASRPTGLFNEKLFF; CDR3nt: TGTGCCAGCAGACCCACGGGGCTTTTTAATGAAAAACTGTTTTTT
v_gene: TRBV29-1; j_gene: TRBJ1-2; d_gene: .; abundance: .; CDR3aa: CSLGQDYGYTF; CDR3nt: TGCAGCCTAGGACAAGACTATGGCTACACCTTC
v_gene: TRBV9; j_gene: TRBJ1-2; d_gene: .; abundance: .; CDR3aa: CASSPNPQNYGYTF; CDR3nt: TGTGCCAGCAGCCCTAACCCCCAGAACTATGGCTACACCTTC
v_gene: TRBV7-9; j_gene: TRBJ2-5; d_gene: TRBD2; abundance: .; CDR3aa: CATRLAGQQETQYF; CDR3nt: TGTGCCACCAGACTAGCGGGGCAACAAGAGACCCAGTACTTC
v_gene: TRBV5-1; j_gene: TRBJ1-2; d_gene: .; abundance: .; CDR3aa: CASSLGEANYGYTF; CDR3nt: TGCGCCAGCAGCTTAGGGGAAGCTAACTATGGCTACACCTTC
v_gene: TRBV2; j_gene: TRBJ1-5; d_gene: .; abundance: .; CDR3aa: CASSEKVGNQPQHF; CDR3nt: TGTGCCAGCAGTGAGAAGGTGGGCAATCAGCCCCAGCATTTT
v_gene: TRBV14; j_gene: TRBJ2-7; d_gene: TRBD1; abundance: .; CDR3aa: CASSQSLSSDRPRVEQYF; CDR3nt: TGTGCCAGCAGCCAAAGTCTCTCTTCGGACAGGCCAAGGGTCGAGCAGTACTTC
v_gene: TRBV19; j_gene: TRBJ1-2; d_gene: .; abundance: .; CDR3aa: CASSIGGGLGYTF; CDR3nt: TGTGCCAGTAGTATAGGGGGAGGTCTTGGCTACACCTTC
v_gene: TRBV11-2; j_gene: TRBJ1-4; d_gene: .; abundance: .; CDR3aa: CASSKGVGGTNEKLFF; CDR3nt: TGTGCCAGCAGCAAGGGGGTCGGGGGAACTAATGAAAAACTGTTTTTT
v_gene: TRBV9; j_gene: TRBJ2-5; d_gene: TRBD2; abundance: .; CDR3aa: CASSVATSGVGETQYF; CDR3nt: TGTGCCAGCAGCGTAGCAACTAGCGGGGTAGGGGAGACCCAGTACTTC
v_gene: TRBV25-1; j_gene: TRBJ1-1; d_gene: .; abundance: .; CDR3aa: CASCQLEKAEAFF; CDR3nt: TGTGCCAGCTGCCAACTAGAAAAAGCTGAAGCTTTCTTT
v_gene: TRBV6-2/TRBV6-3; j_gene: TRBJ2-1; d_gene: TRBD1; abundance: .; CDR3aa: CASSYTGAGYNEQFF; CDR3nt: TGTGCCAGCAGTTACACAGGGGCCGGCTACAATGAGCAGTTCTTC
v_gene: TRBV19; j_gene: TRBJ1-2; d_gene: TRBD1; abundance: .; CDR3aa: CASSITGTGGGGYTF; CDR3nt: TGTGCCAGTAGCATTACCGGGACAGGGGGAGGTGGCTACACCTTC
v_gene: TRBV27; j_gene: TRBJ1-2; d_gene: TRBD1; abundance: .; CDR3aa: CASTSNRDSGYTF; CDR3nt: TGTGCCAGCACCTCGAACCGGGACAGTGGCTACACCTTC
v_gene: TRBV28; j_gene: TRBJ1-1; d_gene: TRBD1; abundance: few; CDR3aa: CASRSYRGTRAEAFF; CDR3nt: TGTGCCAGCAGGTCGTACAGGGGTACCAGGGCTGAAGCTTTCTTT